This paragraph reports one TCR beta chain. Its antigen remains unknown. This record comes from a study of shared clonotypes between healthy human individuals. Study results and caveats: Among non-shared clonotypes, generation probabilities were lower than among those shared by all four donors.

V was shortened by 0 bases and J by 5 bases, with 11 bases between the two germline ends. The CDR3 has 14 residues. Germline V CDR1 and CDR2: LGHNA, YNFKEQ. Original data processing: Junction-only sequences without quality scores came from ImmunoSEQ, so filtering differed. The data were produced by immunoSEQ multiplex PCR, yet TCRdb's version contains in-frame clones alone and is incomplete. From that table come the V and J calls and clone size; the DNA was used to work out D and trimming. Of about 2.3 million clones detected, around 92% appear once; the ten largest clones hold 0.3% to 0.4%. V and J are TRBV4-2 and TRBJ2-7, with D possibly being TRBD1 or TRBD2 (5 bases each). The sequence came from a man between 18 and 29 years old in good health. Some clones in this sample may be carry-over from other donors' samples. Sequenced input: naive CD4+ T cells from PBMCs. Subset reported: CD45RA+ positively selected. CDR3 DNA: TGTGCCAGCAGCCAAGAGGGGGATCGGGACGAGCAGTACTTC. This gives the protein CASSQEGDRDEQYF.